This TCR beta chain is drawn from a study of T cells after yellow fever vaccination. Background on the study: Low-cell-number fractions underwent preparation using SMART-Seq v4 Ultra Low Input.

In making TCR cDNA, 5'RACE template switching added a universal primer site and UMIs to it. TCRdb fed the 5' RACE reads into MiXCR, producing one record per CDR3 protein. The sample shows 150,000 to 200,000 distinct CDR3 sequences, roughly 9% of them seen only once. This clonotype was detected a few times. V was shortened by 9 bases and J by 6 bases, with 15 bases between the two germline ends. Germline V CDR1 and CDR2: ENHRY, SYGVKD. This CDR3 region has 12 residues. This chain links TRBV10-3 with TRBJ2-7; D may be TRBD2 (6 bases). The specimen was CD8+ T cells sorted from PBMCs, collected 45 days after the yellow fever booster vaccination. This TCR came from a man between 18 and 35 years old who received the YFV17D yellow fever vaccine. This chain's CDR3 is CAISGLSGEQYF. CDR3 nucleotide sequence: TGTGCCATATCGGGACTTTCCGGCGAGCAGTACTTC.